This T cell receptor (beta chain) is drawn from a study of CD8 T cells in ankylosing spondylitis. V shed 3 bases and J shed 0 bases, with 9 bases lying between them. CDR1 is SEHNR and CDR2 is FQNEAQ in the germline V gene (reference sequence). This CDR3 comprises 15 residues. TCRdb analysed the 5' RACE reads with MiXCR anew, one entry per CDR3 protein. This table holds about 540,000 distinct CDR3 sequences, about an eighth found once. About this clonotype itself: The target antigen is unknown.

Study-level findings and limits: CD8+ by phenotype, disease-linked clones were relatively rare in peripheral blood. It was reported that disease-linked clones were significantly enriched in matched ankylosing spondylitis synovial fluid. Earlier literature documents some of the motif variants in reactive arthritis synovial fluid and blood. Seven or eight highly homologous variants formed a TCR beta motif that appeared characteristic of ankylosing spondylitis blood.

The chain has TRBV7-9 and TRBJ1-3, with a weak D call TRBD1 (6 bases). The material sequenced was blood, either unsorted or a sorted T cell fraction (not recorded which). This receptor was taken from a male donor with ankylosing spondylitis. CDR3 DNA: TGTGCCAGCAGCTTTGGGGGCTCCTCTGGAAACACCATATATTTT. It encodes CASSFGGSSGNTIYF.